The 14 T cell receptor beta chains below were found in one sample sequenced in a study of blood T cell repertoires in COVID-19. Here immunoSEQ multiplex PCR was the method, and the copy in TCRdb shows in-frame clones only, minus some. The sample includes about 440,000 clones, less than 95% of them seen just once. Source material: PBMCs or T cells enriched from blood (not recorded which). Receptors originate from a man younger than 30 who had recovered from COVID-19.

J is TRBJ1-2 and V is TRBV5-6, with 7 bases aligning to TRBD1. Trimming took 4 bases from V and 7 from J; bases not matched to a gene: 13. Germline lookup yields CDR1 SGHDT and CDR2 YYEEEE. The CDR3 length is 15 residues. The CDR3 sequence is CASSLEGARIRGYTF. As DNA, the CDR3 is TGTGCCAGCAGCCTGGAGGGGGCGCGTATACGTGGCTACACCTTC.

The chain uses TRBV20-1 and TRBJ1-3; TRBD1 matches 8 bases. This CDR3 is built from 14 residues. Germline CDR1 reads DFQATT; CDR2 reads SNEGSKA (reference sequence). CDR3 sequence: CSVSTGGSGNTIYF. CDR3 nucleotides: TGCAGCGTTAGTACAGGGGGCTCTGGAAACACCATATATTTT.

The chain employs TRBV27 and TRBJ1-5; possible D gene TRBD1, 5 bases. The CDR3 has 14 amino acids. V lost 2 bases and J lost 7, with 12 bases in between. The germline V gene encodes CDR1 MNHEY and CDR2 SMNVEV (reference sequence). CDR3 DNA sequence: TGTGCCAGCAGTTTAGGTCAGGGATTACAGCCCCAGCATTTT. Protein product: CASSLGQGLQPQHF.

The J gene is TRBJ2-3, the V gene TRBV7-9; TRBD1 might be the D (6 bases). Trimming pared 5 bases from V and 2 bases from J, leaving 17 bases between. CDR3 length: 16 residues. Per the germline V gene, CDR1 is SEHNR and CDR2 is FQNEAQ (reference sequence). CDR3 sequence reads: CASSPGTLRHTDTQYF. The CDR3 nucleotides are TGTGCCAGCAGCCCCGGGACACTTAGACACACAGATACGCAGTATTTT.

The chain recombines TRBV6-1 with TRBJ1-6, with D maybe TRBD1 (6 bases). Looked up from germline, CDR1 is MNHNS and CDR2 is SASEGT. Trimming took off 3 bases at V and 7 bases at J, with 10 bases between the two ends. The CDR3 runs 14 residues. CDR3 DNA: TGTGCCAGCAGTGACCGGGGGGCGAATTCACCCCTCCACTTT. Translation gives CASSDRGANSPLHF.

CDR3 bases: TGTGCCAGCTCCGGACAGGGGCTGAGCTCTGGAAACACCATATATTTT. It specifies CASSGQGLSSGNTIYF. The chain is built from TRBV18 and TRBJ1-3; TRBD1 aligns across 9 bases. CDR1 is KGHSH and CDR2 is LQKENI in the germline V gene. Trimming at V came to 6 bases and at J to 0 bases, leaving 6 bases not matched to a gene. There are 16 residues in the CDR3. The full variable domain, completed using reference TRBV18 and TRBJ1-3, is NAGVMQNPRHLVRRRGQEARLRCSPMKGHSHVYWYRQLPEEGLKFMVYLQKENIIDESGMPKERFSAEFPKEGPSILRIQQVVRGDSAAYFCASSGQGLSSGNTIYFGEGSWLTVV.

This sequence joins TRBV4-1 and TRBJ1-6; D might be TRBD1 (5 bases). CDR3 length: 16 residues. Germline CDR1 MGHRA, CDR2 YSYEKL. Trimming shortened V by 4 bases and J by 8 bases, and 18 bases separated the two germline ends. Written as DNA, the CDR3 is TGCGCCAGCAGCCCCAGGGTGGGGTTTTTTGATTCACCCCTCCACTTT. The encoded protein is CASSPRVGFFDSPLHF.

This sequence joins TRBV9 and TRBJ1-1, with no clear D. There are 17 residues in the CDR3. V gave up 3 bases and J gave up 1 base, with 19 bases separating them. CDR1 and CDR2 from the germline V gene are SGDLS and YYNGEE. CDR3 DNA: TGTGCCAGCAGCGCCGCCTATGGCGGGTACACGAACACTGAAGCTTTCTTT. As protein: CASSAAYGGYTNTEAFF. Combining the CDR3 with reference TRBV9 and TRBJ1-1 gives the whole variable domain DSGVTQTPKHLITATGQRVTLRCSPRSGDLSVYWYQQSLDQGLQFLIQYYNGEERAKGNILERFSAQQFPDLHSELNLSSLELGDSALYFCASSAAYGGYTNTEAFFGQGTRLTVV.

This chain uses TRBV5-1 with TRBJ2-1; perhaps TRBD2 as D (5 bases). The CDR3 is 17 residues long. Germline V gene data show CDR1 as SGHRS and CDR2 as YFSETQ. Trimming pared 1 base from V and 4 bases from J, leaving 18 bases between. CDR3 sequence (DNA): TGCGCCAGCAGCTTGTCGGCTAGCCCCCCGGGTTACAATGAGCAGTTCTTC. It specifies CASSLSASPPGYNEQFF.

V gene TRBV19 combines with J gene TRBJ2-1, with D perhaps matching TRBD1 (5 bases). Trimming stripped 6 bases from V and 9 bases from J, with 15 bases between. This CDR3 has 13 amino acids. Germline V CDR1 and CDR2: LNHDA, SQIVND (reference sequence). CDR3 residues: CASSTLGVGEQFF. The CDR3, as DNA: TGTGCCAGTAGCACCTTAGGGGTTGGTGAGCAGTTCTTC. The full variable domain, in which reference TRBV19 and TRBJ2-1 provide the parts outside the CDR3, is DGGITQSPKYLFRKEGQNVTLSCEQNLNHDAMYWYRQDPGQGLRLIYYSQIVNDFQKGDIAEGYSVSREKKESFPLTVTSAQKNPTAFYLCASSTLGVGEQFFGPGTRLTVL.

This clone was detected once. V is TRBV14 and J is TRBJ1-1; 7 nucleotides match TRBD1. Unmatched junction bases numbered 5, after V lost 4 bases and J lost 6 bases. Germline-derived CDR1 and CDR2 are SGHDN and FVKESK. This CDR3 is built from 13 residues. CDR3 residues: CASSPRQGAEAFF. CDR3 DNA: TGTGCCAGCAGCCCACGACAGGGTGCTGAAGCTTTCTTT.

Here the CDR3 reads CASSLPSGRVGDTQYF. The CDR3 DNA follows: TGTGCCAGCAGTTTACCTAGCGGGAGGGTTGGAGATACGCAGTATTTT. The rearrangement joins TRBV28 to TRBJ2-3, with 12 bases lining up with TRBD2. The V and J ends lost 2 bases and 5 bases, in that order; junction bases with no gene match: 5. Germline CDR1 MDHEN, CDR2 SYDVKM. The length of the CDR3 is 16 residues.

This chain joins TRBV5-4 and TRBJ2-5; weak D call: TRBD2 (6 bases). V gave up 8 bases and J gave up 4 bases, with 24 bases separating them. Germline V gene lookup returns CDR1 SGHNT and CDR2 YYREEE (reference sequence). The length of the CDR3 is 16 residues. As DNA, the CDR3 is TGTGCCAGTCTCAGGGACGGGAGCCGACGGGGAGAGACCCAGTACTTC. Residues: CASLRDGSRRGETQYF.

V is TRBV9 and J is TRBJ2-7; 10 bases match TRBD2. This CDR3 spans 16 amino acids. V lost 1 base to trimming and J lost 3 bases; unmatched junction nucleotides: 7. Germline loops: CDR1 SGDLS, CDR2 YYNGEE. DNA of the CDR3: TGTGCCAGCAGCGTACGCCCGGGACTAGCGCGCTACGAGCAGTACTTC. As protein: CASSVRPGLARYEQYF.